This TCR beta chain emerged from a study of blood T cell repertoires in COVID-19. The wider study: Material from acute and convalescent COVID-19 was sourced from the United States, Italy and Spain. From T cells, B-cell-depleted T cells, or PBMCs came the material, which was cDNA or gDNA.

Profiled with immunoSEQ multiplex PCR; TCRdb holds only in-frame clones, not every one. The sample carries hundreds of thousands of clones, about 88% recorded once. The receptor's source is a woman between 18 and 29 years old who had been exposed to COVID-19. Input material: PBMCs or T cells enriched from blood (not recorded which).

In DNA, the CDR3 is TGTGCCAGCAGTTCAGGGGGCCGAGAGACCCAGTACTTC. Translated, it gives CASSSGGRETQYF. The V and J genes are TRBV6-5 and TRBJ2-5; 8 bases agree with TRBD1. Per the germline V gene, CDR1 is MNHEY and CDR2 is SVGAGI. Trimming at V came to 4 bases and at J to 4 bases, leaving 2 bases not matched to a gene. The CDR3 is 13 amino acids.